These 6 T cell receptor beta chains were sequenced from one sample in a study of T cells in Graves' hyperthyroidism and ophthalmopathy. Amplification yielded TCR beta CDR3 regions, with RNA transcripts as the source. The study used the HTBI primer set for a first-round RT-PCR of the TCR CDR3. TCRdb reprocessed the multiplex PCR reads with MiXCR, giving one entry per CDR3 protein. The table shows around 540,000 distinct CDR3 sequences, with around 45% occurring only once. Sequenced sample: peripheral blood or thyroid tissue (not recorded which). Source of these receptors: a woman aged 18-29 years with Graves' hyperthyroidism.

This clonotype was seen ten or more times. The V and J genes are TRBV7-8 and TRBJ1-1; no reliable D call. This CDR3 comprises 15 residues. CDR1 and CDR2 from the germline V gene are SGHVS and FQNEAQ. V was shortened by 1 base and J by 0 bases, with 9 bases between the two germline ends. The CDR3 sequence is CASSLVRDMNTEAFF. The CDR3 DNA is TGTGCCAGCAGCTTAGTGCGGGATATGAACACTGAAGCTTTCTTT. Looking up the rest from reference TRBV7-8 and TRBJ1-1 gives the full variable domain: GAGVSQSPRYKVAKRGQDVALRCDPISGHVSLFWYQQALGQGPEFLTYFQNEAQLDKSGLPSDRFFAERPEGSVSTLKIQRTQQEDSAVYLCASSLVRDMNTEAFFGQGTRLTVV.

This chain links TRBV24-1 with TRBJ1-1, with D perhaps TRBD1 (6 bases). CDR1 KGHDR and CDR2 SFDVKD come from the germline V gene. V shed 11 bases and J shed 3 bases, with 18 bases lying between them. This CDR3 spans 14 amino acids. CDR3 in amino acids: CASRGRGIYTEAFF. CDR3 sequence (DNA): TGTGCCAGCAGAGGGAGGGGGATTTACACTGAAGCTTTCTTT.

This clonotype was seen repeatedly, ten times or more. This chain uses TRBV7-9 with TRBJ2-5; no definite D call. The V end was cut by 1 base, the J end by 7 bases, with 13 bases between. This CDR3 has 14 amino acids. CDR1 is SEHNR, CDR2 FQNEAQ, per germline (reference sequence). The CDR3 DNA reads TGTGCCAGCAGCTTAGTGCTGGGGAAAGTGACCCAGTACTTC. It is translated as CASSLVLGKVTQYF.

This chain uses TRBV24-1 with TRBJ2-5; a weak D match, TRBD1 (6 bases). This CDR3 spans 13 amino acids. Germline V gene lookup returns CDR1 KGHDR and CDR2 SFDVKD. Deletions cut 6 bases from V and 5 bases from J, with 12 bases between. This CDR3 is CATSYRERETQYF. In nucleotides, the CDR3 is TGTGCCACCAGTTACAGGGAACGGGAGACCCAGTACTTC.

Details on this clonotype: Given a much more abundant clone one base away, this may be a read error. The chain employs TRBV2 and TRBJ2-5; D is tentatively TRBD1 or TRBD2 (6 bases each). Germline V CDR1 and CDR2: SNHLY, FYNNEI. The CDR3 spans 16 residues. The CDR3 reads CASSPRPGAASETQCF. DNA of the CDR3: TGTGCCAGCAGTCCGAGGCCGGGGGCAGCCTCAGAGACCCAGTGCTTC. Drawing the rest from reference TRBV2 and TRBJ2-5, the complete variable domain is EPEVTQTPSHQVTQMGQEVILRCVPISNHLYFYWYRQILGQKVEFLVSFYNNEISEKSEIFDDQFSVERPDGSNFTLKIRSTKLEDSAMYFCASSPRPGAASETQCFGPGTRLLVL.

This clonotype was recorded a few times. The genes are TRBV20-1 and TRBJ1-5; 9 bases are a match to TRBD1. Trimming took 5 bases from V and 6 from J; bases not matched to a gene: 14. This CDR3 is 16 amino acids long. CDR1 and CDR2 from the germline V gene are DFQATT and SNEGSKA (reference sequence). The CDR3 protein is CSAFEDWDRVFQPQHF. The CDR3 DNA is TGCAGTGCTTTCGAAGACTGGGACAGGGTCTTTCAGCCCCAGCATTTT.